The present T cell receptor (beta chain) was sequenced within a study of blood T cell repertoires in COVID-19. As for the study in general: From the United States, Italy and Spain came samples of acute and convalescent COVID-19. The analysed material was cDNA or gDNA that came from T cells, B-cell-depleted T cells, or PBMCs.

Some clones are missing from TCRdb's copy, which holds only in-frame ones; the method was immunoSEQ multiplex PCR. The top ten clones hold around 6% of a sample with roughly 200,000 clones, approximately 85% of them seen once. Recruitment covered roughly 24 US areas and drew participants whose ages spanned roughly 18 to 100 years. Participants had their cohort set by participant-reported clinical history. Germline values: CDR1 MNHEY, CDR2 SVGEGT. The CDR3 consists of 15 residues. The V end was cut by 6 bases, the J end by 0 bases, with 13 bases between. Source material: PBMCs or T cells enriched from blood (not recorded which). This clonotype was obtained from a man in his forties with acute COVID-19. The chain combines TRBV6-2 or TRBV6-3 with TRBJ2-3, with D perhaps matching TRBD2 (6 bases). CDR3 nucleotide sequence: TGTGCCAGCAGCATTAGCGGAGCGAGCACAGATACGCAGTATTTT. Its translation: CASSISGASTDTQYF.